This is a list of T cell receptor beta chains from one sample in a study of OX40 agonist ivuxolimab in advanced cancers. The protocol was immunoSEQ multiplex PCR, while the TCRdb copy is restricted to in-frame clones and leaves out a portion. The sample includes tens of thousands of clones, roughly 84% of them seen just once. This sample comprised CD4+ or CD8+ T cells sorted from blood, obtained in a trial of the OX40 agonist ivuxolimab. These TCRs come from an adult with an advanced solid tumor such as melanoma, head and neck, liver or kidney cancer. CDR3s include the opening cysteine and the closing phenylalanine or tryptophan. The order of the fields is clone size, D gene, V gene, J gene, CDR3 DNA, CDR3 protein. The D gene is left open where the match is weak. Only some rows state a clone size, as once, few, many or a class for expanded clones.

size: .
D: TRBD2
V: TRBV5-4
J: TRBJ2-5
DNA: TGTGCCAGCAGCTTGTACCTAGCGGGGGGGGAGACCCAGTACTTC
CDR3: CASSLYLAGGETQYF

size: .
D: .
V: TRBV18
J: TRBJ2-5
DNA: TGTGCCAGCTCACCACCGTCGGTGGGGGAGACCCAGTACTTC
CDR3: CASSPPSVGETQYF

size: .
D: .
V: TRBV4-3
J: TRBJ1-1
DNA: TGCGCCAGCAGCCAAGGTTGGAACACTGAAGCTTTCTTT
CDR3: CASSQGWNTEAFF

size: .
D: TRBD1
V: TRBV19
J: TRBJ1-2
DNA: TGTGCCAGTAGTAGGACAGGGAACTATGGCTACACCTTC
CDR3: CASSRTGNYGYTF

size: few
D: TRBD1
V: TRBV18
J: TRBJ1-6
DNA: TGTGCCAGCTCACCAACCGACAGGGACTCACCCCTCCACTTT
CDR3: CASSPTDRDSPLHF

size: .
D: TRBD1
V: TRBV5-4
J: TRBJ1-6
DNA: TGTGCCAGCAGCCGCGGACAGGGGATCGGCTCACCCCTCCACTTT
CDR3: CASSRGQGIGSPLHF

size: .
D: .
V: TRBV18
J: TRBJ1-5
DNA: TGTGCCAGCTCACCGACTTCAAACCCCCAGCATTTT
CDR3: CASSPTSNPQHF

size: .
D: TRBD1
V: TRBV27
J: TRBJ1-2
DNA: TGTGCCACCTCCCCGACAGGGGGCTTAGGCTATGGCTACACCTTC
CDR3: CATSPTGGLGYGYTF

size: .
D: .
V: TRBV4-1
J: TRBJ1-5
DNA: TGCGCCAGCAGCCAAGGGCAGTCGGGTTTGGGCAATCAGCCCCAGCATTTT
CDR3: CASSQGQSGLGNQPQHF

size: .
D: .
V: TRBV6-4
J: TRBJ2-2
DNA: TGTGCCAGCGGTAAGACAGGATCCACCGGGGAGCTGTTTTTT
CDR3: CASGKTGSTGELFF

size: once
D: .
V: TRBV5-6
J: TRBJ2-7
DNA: TGTGCCAGCAGCTTGGGGCAGGGGGGCTACGAGCAGTACTTC
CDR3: CASSLGQGGYEQYF

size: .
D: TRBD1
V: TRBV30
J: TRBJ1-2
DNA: TGTGCCTGGAGTGTAATAGGGGGCCTTAACTATGGCTACACCTTC
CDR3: CAWSVIGGLNYGYTF

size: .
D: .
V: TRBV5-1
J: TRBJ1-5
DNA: TGCGCCAGCAGCTTGGAGGGCACAAGCAATCAGCCCCAGCATTTT
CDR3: CASSLEGTSNQPQHF

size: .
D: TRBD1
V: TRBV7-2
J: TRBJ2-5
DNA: TGTGCCAGCAGCTTAAGGGGGCGAGCAGCAACCCAGTACTTC
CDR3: CASSLRGRAATQYF

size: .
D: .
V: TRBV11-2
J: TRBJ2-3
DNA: TGTGCCAGCAGCTATTATCGTGGGTCGGGCACAGATACGCAGTATTTT
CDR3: CASSYYRGSGTDTQYF